A single sample is the source of the 27 T cell receptor beta chains below, sequenced in a study of identical twins. TCRdb called the 5' RACE reads again in MiXCR, with one record for every CDR3 protein. The data show roughly 690,000 distinct CDR3 sequences, approximately 22% seen once. The sample was also reused in another study, on T cells expressing NK-cell markers.

Sequencing was carried out using PBMCs. These receptors were taken from a woman between 18 and 29 years old in good health.

The genes are TRBV20-1 and TRBJ2-1, with 7 bases fitting TRBD2. CDR3 length: 15 residues. Per germline, CDR1 DFQATT and CDR2 SNEGSKA (reference sequence). The V and J ends lost 5 bases and 8 bases, in that order; junction bases with no gene match: 15. In nucleotides, the CDR3 is TGCAGTGCTGCCCGAGCCCGGACTAGGTACGATGAGCAGTTCTTC. It is translated as CSAARARTRYDEQFF.

The chain links TRBV5-1 to TRBJ2-7; 8 nucleotides line up with TRBD2. CDR1 is SGHRS and CDR2 is YFSETQ in the germline V gene. V lost 1 base, J lost 4 bases, and 7 bases stayed unmatched. The CDR3 consists of 15 residues. The CDR3 protein is CASSLSSGAPYEQYF. The CDR3 DNA sequence: TGCGCCAGCAGCTTGAGTAGCGGGGCCCCTTACGAGCAGTACTTC.

This sequence joins TRBV29-1 and TRBJ2-1; 13 bases are a match to TRBD2. CDR3 length equals 15 residues. The germline CDR1 and CDR2 sequences are SQVTM and ANQGSEA. Trimming took 4 bases from V and 10 from J; bases not matched to a gene: 10. The CDR3 region has the DNA TGCAGCGTTGGGGGCCGGACTAGCGGGAGTGGCGAGCAGTTCTTC. Protein: CSVGGRTSGSGEQFF.

This clonotype was detected only a few times. The chain carries TRBV4-3 and TRBJ2-1; maybe TRBD1 (7 bases). The CDR3 consists of 15 residues. The germline V gene encodes CDR1 LGHNA and CDR2 YSLEER. V lost 1 base to trimming and J lost 7 bases, with 14 bases between them. The CDR3: CASSQGTGLRNEQFF. The CDR3 DNA reads TGCGCCAGCAGCCAAGGGACAGGACTAAGGAATGAGCAGTTCTTC.

This clonotype turned up a few times. This sequence joins TRBV3-1 and TRBJ1-2; no definite D call. The CDR3 totals 13 residues. Germline CDR1 and CDR2: LGHDT and YNNKEL (reference sequence). V lost 0 bases and J 6 bases, leaving 8 bases between the germline ends. CDR3 loop: CASSQDFLDGYTF. The CDR3 nucleotides are TGTGCCAGCAGCCAAGATTTTTTGGATGGCTACACCTTC. The variable domain in full, with the rest retrieved from reference TRBV3-1 and TRBJ1-2, is DTAVSQTPKYLVTQMGNDKSIKCEQNLGHDTMYWYKQDSKKFLKIMFSYNNKELIINETVPNRFSPKSPDKAHLNLHINSLELGDSAVYFCASSQDFLDGYTFGSGTRLTVV.

This clonotype was seen only a few times. CDR3 in amino acids: CASSQGVWDTEAFF. The CDR3 region has the DNA TGTGCCAGCAGCCAAGGGGTGTGGGACACTGAAGCTTTCTTT. J is TRBJ1-1 and V is TRBV7-3; D is possibly TRBD1 (5 bases). The CDR3 loop spans 14 amino acids. V gave up 5 bases and J gave up 3 bases, with 13 bases separating them. Germline lookup yields CDR1 SGHTA and CDR2 FQGTGA.

This clonotype has ten or more counts. This chain uses TRBV6-4 with TRBJ1-6; D ambiguous. This CDR3 spans 13 amino acids. V was trimmed by 2 bases and J by 7 bases, leaving 6 bases between them. CDR1 is MRHNA and CDR2 is SNTAGT in the germline V gene. CDR3 amino acids: CASSDQANSPLHF. CDR3 nucleotide sequence: TGTGCCAGCAGTGACCAGGCAAATTCACCCCTCCACTTT.

The chain recombines TRBV20-1 with TRBJ1-3; D unclear. Germline V gene data show CDR1 as DFQATT and CDR2 as SNEGSKA (reference sequence). Trimming cost V 6 bases and J 2 bases, with 8 bases left between them. The CDR3 covers 12 residues. The CDR3 DNA reads as TGCAGTGCGTTGACAACTGGAAACACCATATATTTT. Translated: CSALTTGNTIYF.

The CDR3 loop is CASSASGTPQETQYF. CDR3 bases: TGTGCCAGCAGCGCGAGCGGGACACCACAAGAGACCCAGTACTTC. The V gene is TRBV9, the J gene TRBJ2-5; D may be TRBD2 (7 bases). The CDR3 runs to 15 residues. V was cut by 3 bases and J by 2 bases, with 14 bases left in between. Germline CDR1 is SGDLS and CDR2 is YYNGEE.

The chain uses TRBV7-9 and TRBJ1-2; a weak D match, TRBD1 (6 bases). V shed 5 bases and J shed 8 bases, with 18 bases lying between them. CDR3 length: 14 amino acids. The germline V gene has CDR1 SEHNR and CDR2 FQNEAQ (reference sequence). The CDR3 loop is CASSPKGGGHGYTF. The CDR3 DNA is TGTGCCAGCAGCCCCAAGGGAGGGGGGCACGGCTACACCTTC.

This clonotype has a handful of counts. The CDR3 sequence: CATSGPSGQYDTQYF. The CDR3 bases are TGTGCCACCAGCGGGCCTAGCGGCCAGTATGATACGCAGTATTTT. The chain recombines TRBV15 with TRBJ2-3, with 7 bases matching TRBD2. The CDR3 loop spans 15 amino acids. J was trimmed by 6 bases and V by 5 bases; bases with no gene match: 11. CDR1 and CDR2 (germline): LNHNV, YYDKDF (reference sequence). Complete variable domain (other parts from reference TRBV15 and TRBJ2-3): DAMVIQNPRYQVTQFGKPVTLSCSQTLNHNVMYWYQQKSSQAPKLLFHYYDKDFNNEADTPDNFQSRRPNTSFCFLDIRSPGLGDTAMYLCATSGPSGQYDTQYFGPGTRLTVL.

This clonotype has just a few counts. CDR3 in DNA: TGCGCCAGCAGTGACCCGTTTAGGGTTGGCTACACCTTC. Its translation is CASSDPFRVGYTF. The chain has TRBV10-2 and TRBJ1-2; D is ambiguous. Between the trimmed V and J ends, which lost 3 bases and 7 bases, there was a span of 12 bases. Germline V CDR1 and CDR2: WSHSY, SAAADI. CDR3 length: 13 amino acids.

This clonotype showed up just a few times. The V call is TRBV23-1, the J call TRBJ1-4; tentative D call: TRBD1 (5 bases). TRBV23-1 is recorded as an ORF, its role being uncertain. CDR3 size: 15 residues. Between the trimmed V and J ends, which lost 0 bases and 8 bases, there was a span of 13 bases. The CDR3 loop reads CASSQSKLGPEKLFF. Written as DNA, the CDR3 is TGCGCCAGCAGTCAATCGAAGCTGGGACCAGAAAAACTGTTTTTT.

The chain has TRBV6-5 and TRBJ2-5; 9 nucleotides align to TRBD2. V gave up 2 bases and J gave up 5 bases; unmatched junction bases: 6. CDR3 length: 15 amino acids. Germline V gene lookup returns CDR1 MNHEY and CDR2 SVGAGI. This CDR3 reads CASSYSLAGSETQYF. DNA of the CDR3: TGTGCCAGCAGTTACAGCCTAGCGGGGTCTGAGACCCAGTACTTC.

This clonotype was seen a few times. This chain connects TRBV20-1 to TRBJ2-1; 9 bases line up with TRBD2. The CDR3 is 16 amino acids. V lost 6 bases to trimming and J lost 2 bases; unmatched junction nucleotides: 11. Germline lookup yields CDR1 DFQATT and CDR2 SNEGSKA (reference sequence). The DNA of the CDR3 is TGCAGTGCCCGAGCGGTAGCGGGAGTCACCTACAATGAGCAGTTCTTC. Translated: CSARAVAGVTYNEQFF.

The V gene is TRBV4-3, the J gene TRBJ2-5, with TRBD2 identical over 12 bases. The CDR3 is 15 residues long. From germline, CDR1 is LGHNA and CDR2 YSLEER. V trimming: 4 bases; J trimming: 5 bases; junction bases outside the gene matches: 5. For the CDR3, the DNA is TGCGCCAGCAGCCCTGGACTAGCGGGAATGGAGACCCAGTACTTC. Translating it yields CASSPGLAGMETQYF.

This clonotype has ten or more counts. This chain links TRBV9 with TRBJ2-1, with D possibly matching TRBD2 (6 bases). V was trimmed by 4 bases and J by 7 bases, leaving 21 bases between them. There are 16 residues in the CDR3. Germline V lookup: CDR1 SGDLS, CDR2 YYNGEE. CDR3 sequence: CASSTKLSGASNEQFF. CDR3 DNA: TGTGCCAGCAGCACTAAACTTAGCGGTGCATCAAATGAGCAGTTCTTC.

This clonotype was seen at least ten times. This rearrangement joins TRBV20-1 to TRBJ1-2, with D unclear. Looked up from germline, CDR1 is DFQATT and CDR2 is SNEGSKA (reference sequence). Trimming left V 2 bases short and J 4 bases short, with 8 bases between. The CDR3 consists of 12 residues. This chain's CDR3 is CSARSSGYGYTF. In DNA form, the CDR3 reads TGCAGTGCTAGATCCTCGGGCTATGGCTACACCTTC.

This clonotype was seen only a few times. This chain links TRBV5-1 with TRBJ2-2; 9 bases line up with TRBD1. The V gene end was trimmed by 2 bases and the J gene end by 13 bases; junction bases not matched to a gene: 18. The germline CDR1 and CDR2 sequences are SGHRS and YFSETQ. The CDR3 runs 17 residues. CDR3 DNA: TGCGCCAGCAGCTTAGTCCCGGGACAGGGAGGATCAGAGGTGCTGTTTTTT. Its protein is CASSLVPGQGGSEVLFF.

V gene TRBV20-1 combines with J gene TRBJ2-4, with 15 bases fitting TRBD2. Germline V lookup: CDR1 DFQATT, CDR2 SNEGSKA (reference sequence). This CDR3 region has 16 residues. J lost 9 bases, V lost 1 base, and 7 bases had no gene match. This CDR3 is CSARGRTSGRGGIQYF. CDR3 DNA sequence: TGCAGTGCTAGAGGGAGGACTAGCGGGAGGGGGGGCATTCAGTACTTC.

This clonotype came up many times. The chain joins TRBV20-1 to TRBJ2-7; 9 bases are shared with TRBD1. There are 14 residues in the CDR3. J gave up 5 bases and V 5 bases, and 10 bases lay outside the gene matches. Germline CDR1 is DFQATT and CDR2 is SNEGSKA (reference sequence). The CDR3 coding sequence is TGCAGTGCTGAGACCGGGACAGGGCTTAACGAGCAGTACTTC. Protein product: CSAETGTGLNEQYF.

With respect to this clonotype: It may be a read error: a sequence one base away is much more abundant. The chain is built from TRBV3-1 and TRBJ2-2; TRBD1 is a possible D gene (5 bases). CDR1 is LGHDT, CDR2 YNNKEL, per germline (reference sequence). The CDR3 consists of 17 residues. The CDR3 DNA reads TGTACCAGCAGCCGCCTGGACACGTTCGCGAACACCGGGGAGCTGTTTTTT. Residues: CTSSRLDTFANTGELFF.

The V gene is TRBV20-1, the J gene TRBJ2-3; maybe TRBD1 (6 bases). CDR1 and CDR2 (germline): DFQATT, SNEGSKA (reference sequence). V was trimmed by 6 bases and J by 4 bases, leaving 17 bases between them. The CDR3 consists of 14 residues. The DNA of the CDR3 is TGCAGTGCCGCCGGTGGCAGGGGTTCAGATACGCAGTATTTT. This encodes CSAAGGRGSDTQYF.

There are many counts of this clonotype. The chain combines TRBV10-1 with TRBJ2-7; 9 bases are shared with TRBD2. Losses at the gene ends were 9 bases for V and 4 bases for J; bases not matched to a gene: 4. The CDR3 has 12 amino acids. Germline CDR1 WNHNN, CDR2 SYGVQD (reference sequence). CDR3: CAREREVYEQYF. The CDR3 DNA sequence: TGCGCCAGGGAGCGGGAGGTTTACGAGCAGTACTTC.

The chain recombines TRBV5-1 with TRBJ1-3; the D gene is possibly TRBD1 (6 bases). V was pared by 2 bases and J by 0 bases, with 12 bases between. This CDR3 is built from 16 residues. CDR1 and CDR2 from the germline V gene are SGHRS and YFSETQ. This CDR3 reads CASSFDRQDSGNTIYF. The DNA of the CDR3 is TGCGCCAGCAGCTTCGATCGACAGGACTCTGGAAACACCATATATTTT.

In this sample, this clonotype turned up a few times. The chain combines TRBV9 with TRBJ2-1; D ambiguous. CDR1 is SGDLS, CDR2 YYNGEE, per germline. The V and J ends lost 2 bases and 9 bases respectively, with 18 bases between them. The CDR3 totals 15 residues. As DNA, the CDR3 is TGTGCCAGCAGCGTCCTAGACGGCGGCTTCGGTGAGCAGTTCTTC. Protein sequence: CASSVLDGGFGEQFF. The variable domain in full, with the rest retrieved from reference TRBV9 and TRBJ2-1, is DSGVTQTPKHLITATGQRVTLRCSPRSGDLSVYWYQQSLDQGLQFLIQYYNGEERAKGNILERFSAQQFPDLHSELNLSSLELGDSALYFCASSVLDGGFGEQFFGPGTRLTVL.

This clonotype was seen more than once but under ten times. CDR3: CASSKDTSSYEQYF. The CDR3 nucleotides read TGCGCCAGCAGTAAGGACACCAGCTCCTACGAGCAGTACTTC. The J gene is TRBJ2-7, the V gene TRBV10-1, with D possibly TRBD1 on 5 matching bases. Per the germline V gene, CDR1 is WNHNN and CDR2 is SYGVQD (reference sequence). This CDR3 comprises 14 residues. Trimming removed 5 bases from V and 0 bases from J, with 11 bases in between.